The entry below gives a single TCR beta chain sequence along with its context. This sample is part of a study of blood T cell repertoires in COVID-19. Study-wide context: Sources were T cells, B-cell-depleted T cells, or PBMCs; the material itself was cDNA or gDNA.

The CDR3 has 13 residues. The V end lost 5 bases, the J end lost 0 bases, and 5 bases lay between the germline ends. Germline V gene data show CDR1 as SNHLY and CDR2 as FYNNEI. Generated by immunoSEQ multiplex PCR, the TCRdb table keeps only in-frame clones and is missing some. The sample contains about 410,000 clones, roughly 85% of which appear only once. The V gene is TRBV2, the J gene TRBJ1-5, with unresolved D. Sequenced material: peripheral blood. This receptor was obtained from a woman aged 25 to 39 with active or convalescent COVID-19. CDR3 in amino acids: CASSRDSNQPQHF. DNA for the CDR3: TGTGCCAGCAGTAGAGATAGCAATCAGCCCCAGCATTTT. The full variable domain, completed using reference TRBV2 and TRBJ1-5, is EPEVTQTPSHQVTQMGQEVILRCVPISNHLYFYWYRQILGQKVEFLVSFYNNEISEKSEIFDDQFSVERPDGSNFTLKIRSTKLEDSAMYFCASSRDSNQPQHFGDGTRLSIL.